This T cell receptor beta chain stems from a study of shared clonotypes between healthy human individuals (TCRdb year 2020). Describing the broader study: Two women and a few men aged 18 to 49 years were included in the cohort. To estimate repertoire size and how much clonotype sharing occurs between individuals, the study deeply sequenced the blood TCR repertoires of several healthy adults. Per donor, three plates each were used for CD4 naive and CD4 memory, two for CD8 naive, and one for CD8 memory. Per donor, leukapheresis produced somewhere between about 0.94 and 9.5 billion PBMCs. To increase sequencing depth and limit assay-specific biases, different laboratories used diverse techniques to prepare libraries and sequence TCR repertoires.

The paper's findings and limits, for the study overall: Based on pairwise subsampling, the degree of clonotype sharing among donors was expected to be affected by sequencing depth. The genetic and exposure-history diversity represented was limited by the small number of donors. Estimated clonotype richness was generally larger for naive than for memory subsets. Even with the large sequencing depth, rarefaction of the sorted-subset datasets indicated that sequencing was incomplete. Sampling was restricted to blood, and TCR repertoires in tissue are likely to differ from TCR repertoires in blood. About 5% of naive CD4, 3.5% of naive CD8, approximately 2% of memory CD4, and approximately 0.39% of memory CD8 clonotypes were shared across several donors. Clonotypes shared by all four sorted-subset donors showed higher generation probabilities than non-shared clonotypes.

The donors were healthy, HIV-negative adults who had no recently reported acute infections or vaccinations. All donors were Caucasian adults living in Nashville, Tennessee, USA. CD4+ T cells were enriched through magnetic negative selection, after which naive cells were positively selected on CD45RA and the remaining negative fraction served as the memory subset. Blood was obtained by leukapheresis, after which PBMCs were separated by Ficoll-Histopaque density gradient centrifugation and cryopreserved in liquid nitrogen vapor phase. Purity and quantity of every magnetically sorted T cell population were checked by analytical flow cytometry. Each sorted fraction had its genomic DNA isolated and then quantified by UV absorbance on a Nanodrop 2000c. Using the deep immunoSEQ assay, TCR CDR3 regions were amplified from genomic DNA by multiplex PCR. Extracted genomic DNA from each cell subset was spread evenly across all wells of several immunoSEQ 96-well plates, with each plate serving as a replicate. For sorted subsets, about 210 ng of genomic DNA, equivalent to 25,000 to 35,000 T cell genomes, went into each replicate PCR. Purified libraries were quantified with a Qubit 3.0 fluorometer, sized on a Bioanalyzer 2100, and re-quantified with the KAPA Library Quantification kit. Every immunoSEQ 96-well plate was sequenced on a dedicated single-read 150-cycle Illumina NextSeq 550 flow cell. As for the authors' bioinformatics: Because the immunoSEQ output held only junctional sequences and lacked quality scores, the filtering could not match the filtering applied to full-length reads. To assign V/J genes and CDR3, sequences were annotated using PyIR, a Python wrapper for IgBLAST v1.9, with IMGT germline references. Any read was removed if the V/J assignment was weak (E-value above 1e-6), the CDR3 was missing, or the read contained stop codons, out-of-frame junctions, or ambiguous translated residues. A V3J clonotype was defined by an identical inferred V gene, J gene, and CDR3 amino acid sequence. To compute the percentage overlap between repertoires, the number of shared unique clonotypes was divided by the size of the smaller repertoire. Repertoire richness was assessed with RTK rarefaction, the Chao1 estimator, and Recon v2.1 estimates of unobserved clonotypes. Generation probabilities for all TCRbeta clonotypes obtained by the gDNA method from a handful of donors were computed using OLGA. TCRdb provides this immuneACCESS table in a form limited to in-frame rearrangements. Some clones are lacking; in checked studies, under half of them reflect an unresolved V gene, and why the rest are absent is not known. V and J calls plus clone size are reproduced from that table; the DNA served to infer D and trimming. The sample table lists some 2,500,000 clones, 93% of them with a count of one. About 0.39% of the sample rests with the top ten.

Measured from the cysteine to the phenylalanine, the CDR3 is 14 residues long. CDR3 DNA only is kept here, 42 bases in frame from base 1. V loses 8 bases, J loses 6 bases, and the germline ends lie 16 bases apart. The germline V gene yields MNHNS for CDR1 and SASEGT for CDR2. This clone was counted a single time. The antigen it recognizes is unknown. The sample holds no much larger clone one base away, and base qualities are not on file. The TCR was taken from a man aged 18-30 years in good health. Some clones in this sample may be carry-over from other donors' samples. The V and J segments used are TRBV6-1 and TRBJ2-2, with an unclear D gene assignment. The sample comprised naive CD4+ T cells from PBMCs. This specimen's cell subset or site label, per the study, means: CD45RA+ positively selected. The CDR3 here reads CASETWGPAGELFF. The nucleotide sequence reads TGTGCCAGCGAAACCTGGGGTCCGGCCGGGGAGCTGTTTTTT.